These 17 T cell receptor beta chains were all obtained from the same sample, sequenced in a study of cytomegalovirus exposure and HLA in healthy donors. The PCR ran on 60 Vbeta and 13 Jbeta primers. Clones were sequenced by immunoSEQ multiplex PCR, and TCRdb holds only the in-frame ones, with some missing. The table has more than 150,000 clones, 75% to 85% seen once. The sample consisted of PBMCs. Source of these receptors: a man between 18 and 29 years old in good health and CMV-seronegative.

The genes are TRBV7-3 and TRBJ2-7, with a possible D match to TRBD2 (5 bases). Germline lookup yields CDR1 SGHTA and CDR2 FQGTGA. The CDR3 covers 18 residues. The V end was cut by 4 bases, the J end by 3 bases, with 25 bases between. CDR3 bases: TGTGCCAGCAGCTCAGTTAGGCCGGGGAGAACCACCAGCTACGAGCAGTACTTC. It specifies CASSSVRPGRTTSYEQYF. The complete variable domain, with remaining parts taken from reference TRBV7-3 and TRBJ2-7, reads GAGVSQTPSNKVTEKGKYVELRCDPISGHTALYWYRQSLGQGPEFLIYFQGTGAADDSGLPNDRFFAVRPEGSVSTLKIQRTERGDSAVYLCASSSVRPGRTTSYEQYFGPGTRLTVT.

Of note for this clone: The same CDR3 arises from other DNA sequences in this sample as well. The chain joins TRBV5-6 to TRBJ2-7; 7 bases are a match to TRBD1. V was pared by 2 bases and J by 2 bases, with 7 bases of the junction left unmatched. The CDR3 sequence is 15 residues long. Looked up from germline, CDR1 is SGHDT and CDR2 is YYEEEE. The CDR3 DNA sequence: TGTGCCAGCAGCTTACAGGGGACATACCCCTACGAGCAGTACTTC. Protein: CASSLQGTYPYEQYF.

The genes are TRBV9 and TRBJ1-5, with D perhaps TRBD1 (5 bases). Germline V gene lookup returns CDR1 SGDLS and CDR2 YYNGEE. The CDR3 loop spans 17 amino acids. Trimming stripped 0 bases from V and 3 bases from J, with 16 bases between. The CDR3 region has the DNA TGTGCCAGCAGCGTAGGGGGCTTGGCGGACCTCAATCAGCCCCAGCATTTT. It yields the protein CASSVGGLADLNQPQHF.

This rearrangement joins TRBV30 to TRBJ1-4; D gene unclear. The germline V gene encodes CDR1 GTSNPN and CDR2 SVGIG (reference sequence). V was cut by 5 bases and J by 5 bases, with 12 bases left in between. The CDR3 totals 13 residues. DNA of the CDR3: TGTGCCTGGGGACGGGGAGGAAATGAAAAACTGTTTTTT. Protein: CAWGRGGNEKLFF.

The chain is built from TRBV5-6 and TRBJ1-1, with 8 positions matching TRBD1. The CDR3 is made up of 14 amino acids. CDR1 is SGHDT and CDR2 is YYEEEE in the germline V gene. V trimming: 2 bases; J trimming: 4 bases; junction bases outside the gene matches: 4. The CDR3 protein is CASSFTGGPTEAFF. CDR3 sequence (DNA): TGTGCCAGCAGCTTTACAGGGGGGCCCACTGAAGCTTTCTTT.

The CDR3 DNA is TGTGCCTGGGGCGGAGGTGGCTACACCTTC. Translating gives CAWGGGGYTF. V and J are TRBV30 and TRBJ1-2; no definite D call. The CDR3 is made up of 10 amino acids. Per the germline V gene, CDR1 is GTSNPN and CDR2 is SVGIG (reference sequence). V shed 5 bases and J shed 7 bases, with 8 bases lying between them.

This sequence joins TRBV6-6 and TRBJ1-5; D is undetermined. The CDR3 consists of 16 residues. CDR1 and CDR2 (germline): MNHNY, SVGAGI (reference sequence). V shed 0 bases and J shed 1 base, with 10 bases lying between them. The CDR3 DNA is TGTGCCAGCAGTTACTCGGCGGGGAGCAGCAATCAGCCCCAGCATTTT. As protein: CASSYSAGSSNQPQHF.

A word on this clone: Other DNA sequences in this specimen translate into the identical CDR3. The chain joins TRBV5-1 to TRBJ2-1; 10 bases align to TRBD2. Germline values: CDR1 SGHRS, CDR2 YFSETQ. The CDR3 has 15 residues. With 4 bases clipped from V and 1 base from J, the junction kept 2 bases outside the gene matches. The CDR3 sequence: CASSPSGGSYNEQFF. CDR3 in DNA: TGCGCCAGCAGCCCTAGCGGGGGATCCTACAATGAGCAGTTCTTC.

The rearrangement joins TRBV9 to TRBJ2-5, with 11 positions matching TRBD1. Trimming took 2 bases from V and 5 from J; bases not matched to a gene: 5. The CDR3 has 15 residues. Germline loops: CDR1 SGDLS, CDR2 YYNGEE. The CDR3 DNA sequence: TGTGCCAGCAGCGTGTGGGACAGGGGGTCGGAGACCCAGTACTTC. Encoded protein: CASSVWDRGSETQYF.

This clone turned up a few times. V and J are TRBV27 and TRBJ2-5; 9 bases line up with TRBD2. After removal of 4 bases from V and 11 bases from J, the junction contained 11 bases not matched to a gene. The CDR3 runs 14 residues. Germline loops: CDR1 MNHEY, CDR2 SMNVEV (reference sequence). The CDR3 reads CASSSAGGPREQYF. Here the CDR3 DNA reads TGTGCCAGCAGTTCGGCGGGAGGGCCGAGGGAGCAGTACTTC.

The chain uses TRBV30 and TRBJ1-6; perhaps TRBD1 as D (5 bases). CDR3 length: 14 amino acids. Trimming removed 0 bases at V and 9 bases at J, with 12 bases between. Germline CDR1 and CDR2: GTSNPN and SVGIG (reference sequence). Written as DNA, the CDR3 is TGTGCCTGGAGTGTACGGCAGGGAGGTTCACCCCTCCACTTT. Protein sequence: CAWSVRQGGSPLHF. The full variable domain, its missing parts supplied by reference TRBV30 and TRBJ1-6, is SQTIHQWPATLVQPVGSPLSLECTVEGTSNPNLYWYRQAAGRGLQLLFYSVGIGQISSEVPQNLSASRPQDRQFILSSKKLLLSDSGFYLCAWSVRQGGSPLHFGNGTRLTVT.

This clone turned up a few times. V usage is TRBV6-1 and J usage is TRBJ2-1, with 8 bases fitting TRBD1. V lost 7 bases and J lost 9; bases outside the gene matches: 8. This CDR3 is built from 13 residues. From germline, CDR1 is MNHNS and CDR2 SASEGT. The CDR3 region is CASIGQGTGEQFF. The CDR3 DNA reads TGTGCCAGCATCGGACAGGGAACTGGTGAGCAGTTCTTC.

The chain couples TRBV7-9 to TRBJ1-1, with 8 bases matching TRBD1. Germline V lookup: CDR1 SEHNR, CDR2 FQNEAQ (reference sequence). The CDR3 is 14 amino acids. After removal of 5 bases from V and 6 bases from J, the junction contained 8 bases not matched to a gene. In nucleotides, the CDR3 is TGTGCCAGCAGCCGCGGACAGGGTAACCCTGAAGCTTTCTTT. This sequence encodes CASSRGQGNPEAFF.

This clone was seen only a few times. This chain links TRBV6-5 with TRBJ1-3; TRBD1 matches 7 bases. Germline CDR1 and CDR2: MNHEY and SVGAGI. V lost 0 bases and J lost 4; bases outside the gene matches: 6. CDR3 length: 16 amino acids. CDR3: CASSYSTRGRGNTIYF. DNA for the CDR3: TGTGCCAGCAGTTACTCGACCAGGGGGAGGGGAAACACCATATATTTT.

In its sample, this clone was seen a few times. The chain is built from TRBV6-1 and TRBJ1-1, with a tentative D call TRBD1 (6 bases). V gave up 6 bases and J gave up 3 bases, with 14 bases separating them. Germline lookup yields CDR1 MNHNS and CDR2 SASEGT. The CDR3 totals 14 residues. The CDR3 loop is CASSHRSGDTEAFF. The DNA for the CDR3 is TGTGCCAGCAGCCATAGATCAGGGGACACTGAAGCTTTCTTT.

J is TRBJ1-2 and V is TRBV5-1, with 9 bases identical to TRBD1. CDR1 SGHRS and CDR2 YFSETQ come from the germline V gene. The CDR3 totals 13 residues. Trimming took 2 bases from V and 8 from J; bases not matched to a gene: 4. The CDR3 reads CASSLRDRAGYTF. The CDR3 nucleotides are TGCGCCAGCAGCTTACGGGACAGGGCAGGCTACACCTTC.

The chain links TRBV7-8 to TRBJ2-7, with 13 bases lining up with TRBD2. The CDR3 consists of 21 residues. The germline gives CDR1 SGHVS, CDR2 FQNEAQ. The V and J ends lost 5 bases and 6 bases, in that order; junction bases with no gene match: 25. As DNA, the CDR3 is TGTGCCAGCAGCCGCACCCATCAAACTAGCGGGAGGGCCGGAACGGTCATCGAGCAGTACTTC. Translating it yields CASSRTHQTSGRAGTVIEQYF.